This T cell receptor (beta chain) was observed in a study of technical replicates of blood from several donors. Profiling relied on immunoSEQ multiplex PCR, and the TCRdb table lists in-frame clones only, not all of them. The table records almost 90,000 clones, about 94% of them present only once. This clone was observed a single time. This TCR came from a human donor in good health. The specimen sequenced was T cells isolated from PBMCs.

This CDR3 is CASSSDSNEKLFF. In DNA, the CDR3 is TGTGCCAGCAGCTCGGACAGTAACGAAAAACTGTTTTTT. J is TRBJ1-4 and V is TRBV7-9; a possible D gene is TRBD1 (6 bases). The germline V gene encodes CDR1 SEHNR and CDR2 FQNEAQ (reference sequence). Trimming took 4 bases from V and 8 from J, leaving 11 bases between them. The length of the CDR3 is 13 residues.